Sequencing of this TCR beta chain was carried out in a study of T-cell memory formation after mild COVID-19. Study-level results: Some clones that responded were present in memory (sampled pre-infection), which suggests cross-reactive memory joined. Whereas later expanders leaned CD4+, clones contracting day 15 to 85 showed a balanced CD4/CD8 makeup. The second-wave clones peaking on day 37 were not confirmed as SARS-CoV-2-specific.

The CDR3 has 15 residues. Unmatched junction bases numbered 4, after V lost 2 bases and J lost 3 bases. Germline lookup yields CDR1 LGHNA and CDR2 YSLEER. Each CDR3 protein gets one entry after TCRdb re-called the 5' RACE reads with MiXCR. The sample has some 350,000 distinct CDR3 sequences; approximately 15% are singletons. There are a few counts of this clonotype. Its antigen is as yet unknown. The clonotype originates from a man aged 18 to 29 who had mild COVID-19 (a few samples of this study predate the infection). Cell type and time point are not known. The V gene is TRBV4-3, the J gene TRBJ2-5; 9 bases are shared with TRBD2. Sequenced: PBMCs or a T cell subset sorted from them (not recorded which). This CDR3 reads CASSQRTSAEETQYF. CDR3 sequence (DNA): TGCGCCAGCAGCCAAAGGACTAGCGCCGAAGAGACCCAGTACTTC.